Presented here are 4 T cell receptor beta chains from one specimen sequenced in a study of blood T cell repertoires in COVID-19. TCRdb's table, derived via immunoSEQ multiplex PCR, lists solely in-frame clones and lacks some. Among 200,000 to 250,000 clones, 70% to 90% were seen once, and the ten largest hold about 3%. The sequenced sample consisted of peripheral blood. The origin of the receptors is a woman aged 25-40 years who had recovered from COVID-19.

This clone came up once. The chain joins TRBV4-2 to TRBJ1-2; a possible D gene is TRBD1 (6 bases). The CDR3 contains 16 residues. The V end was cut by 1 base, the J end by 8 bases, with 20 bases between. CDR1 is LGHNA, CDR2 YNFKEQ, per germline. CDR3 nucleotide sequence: TGTGCCAGCAGCCAAGCAACCACCCCCACACAGGGCGGCTACACCTTC. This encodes CASSQATTPTQGGYTF.

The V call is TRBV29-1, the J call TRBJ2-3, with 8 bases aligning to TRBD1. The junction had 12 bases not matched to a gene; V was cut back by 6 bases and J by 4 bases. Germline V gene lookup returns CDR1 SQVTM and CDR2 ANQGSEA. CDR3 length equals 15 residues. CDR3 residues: CSVARQGTEADTQYF. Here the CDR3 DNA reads TGCAGCGTGGCTCGACAGGGGACGGAGGCAGATACGCAGTATTTT.

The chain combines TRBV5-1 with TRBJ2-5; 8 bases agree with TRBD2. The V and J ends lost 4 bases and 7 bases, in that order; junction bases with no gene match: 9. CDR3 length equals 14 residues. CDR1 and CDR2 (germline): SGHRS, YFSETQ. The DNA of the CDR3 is TGCGCCAGCAGCAATTCGACTAGCGTGGCGACCCAGTACTTC. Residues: CASSNSTSVATQYF. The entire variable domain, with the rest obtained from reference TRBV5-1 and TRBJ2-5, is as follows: KAGVTQTPRYLIKTRGQQVTLSCSPISGHRSVSWYQQTPGQGLQFLFEYFSETQRNKGNFPGRFSGRQFSNSRSEMNVSTLELGDSALYLCASSNSTSVATQYFGPGTRLLVL.

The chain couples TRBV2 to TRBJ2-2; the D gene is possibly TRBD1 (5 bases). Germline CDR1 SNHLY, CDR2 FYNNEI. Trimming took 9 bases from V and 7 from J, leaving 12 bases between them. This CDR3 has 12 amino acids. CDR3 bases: TGTGCCAGGGGGCACCTTCACGGGGAGCTGTTTTTT. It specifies CARGHLHGELFF. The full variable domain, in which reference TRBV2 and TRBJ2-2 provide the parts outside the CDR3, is EPEVTQTPSHQVTQMGQEVILRCVPISNHLYFYWYRQILGQKVEFLVSFYNNEISEKSEIFDDQFSVERPDGSNFTLKIRSTKLEDSAMYFCARGHLHGELFFGEGSRLTVL.